A single sample is the source of the 22 T cell receptor beta chains below, sequenced in a study of T cell responses to AZD1222 COVID-19 vaccine. The method was immunoSEQ multiplex PCR; TCRdb's version includes in-frame clones alone and lacks a portion of them. The table includes 150,000 to 200,000 clones, approximately 90% detected once. The specimen was peripheral blood, collected on day 0 of AZD1222 vaccination. The receptors stem from an adult in good health.

The rearrangement uses TRBV2 and TRBJ1-2, with TRBD1 matching 11 bases. V lost 4 bases, J lost 8 bases, and 6 bases stayed unmatched. The CDR3 has 14 amino acids. Per germline, CDR1 SNHLY and CDR2 FYNNEI. This CDR3 reads CASSGGTGGNGYTF. CDR3 nucleotide sequence: TGTGCCAGCAGTGGTGGGACAGGGGGGAACGGCTACACCTTC.

V is TRBV7-2 and J is TRBJ1-6, with D maybe TRBD1 (5 bases). The CDR3 extends over 13 amino acids. V lost 1 base and J 11 bases, leaving 9 bases between the germline ends. Germline loops: CDR1 SGHTA, CDR2 FQGNSA. The CDR3: CASSLGEGPPLHF. As DNA, the CDR3 is TGTGCCAGCAGCTTAGGGGAGGGACCACCCCTCCACTTT.

This clone has only one observation. This sequence joins TRBV6-2 or TRBV6-3 and TRBJ2-7; the match to TRBD1 covers 9 bases. CDR3 size: 14 residues. Germline CDR1 MNHEY, CDR2 SVGEGT. V lost 5 bases to trimming and J lost 4 bases; unmatched junction nucleotides: 6. In DNA form, the CDR3 reads TGTGCCAGCAGTCACCTCGGGACAGGGTACGAGCAGTACTTC. It encodes CASSHLGTGYEQYF.

The CDR3 loop reads CASSTGMGVYGYTF. As DNA, the CDR3 is TGTGCCAGCAGTACAGGGATGGGAGTTTATGGCTACACCTTC. The V and J genes are TRBV6-5 and TRBJ1-2, with D perhaps matching TRBD1 (6 bases). The CDR3 is made up of 14 amino acids. Deletions cut 5 bases from V and 5 bases from J, with 15 bases between. CDR1 and CDR2 (germline): MNHEY, SVGAGI.

This chain connects TRBV7-3 to TRBJ2-3; D gene unclear. Germline CDR1 and CDR2: SGHTA and FQGTGA. The CDR3 extends over 15 amino acids. Deletions cut 5 bases from V and 6 bases from J, with 18 bases between. The CDR3 DNA is TGTGCCAGCAGCAGCGAGACTCGGGTGGGGGATACGCAGTATTTT. Protein: CASSSETRVGDTQYF.

The CDR3 bases are TGTGCCAGCAGCCAAGATGGAGATTCGCGCGGCTACACCTTC. Translated, it gives CASSQDGDSRGYTF. The rearrangement links TRBV3-1 (or the pseudogene TRBV3-2) to TRBJ1-2; no firm D call. CDR3 length: 14 residues. Germline CDR1 LGHDT, CDR2 YNNKEL (reference sequence). Trimming pared 0 bases from V and 8 bases from J, leaving 13 bases between.

The chain carries TRBV4-1 and TRBJ1-2; no definite D call. CDR1 is MGHRA and CDR2 is YSYEKL in the germline V gene. CDR3 length equals 14 residues. The V and J ends lost 10 bases and 6 bases respectively, with 21 bases between them. The CDR3 DNA reads as TGCGCCACCACAGTGGGTGGATCCGCAAATGGCTACACCTTC. It yields the protein CATTVGGSANGYTF.

The CDR3 bases are TGTGCCAGCAGTTTCCCTCAGGGGTACGAGCAGTACTTC. Translation: CASSFPQGYEQYF. The chain links TRBV28 to TRBJ2-7; a possible D gene is TRBD1 (6 bases). Germline loops: CDR1 MDHEN, CDR2 SYDVKM. The CDR3 covers 13 residues. V shed 3 bases and J shed 4 bases, with 10 bases lying between them.

This chain links TRBV5-1 with TRBJ1-1, with 8 bases that match TRBD1. This CDR3 has 14 residues. V dropped 5 bases and J dropped 1; count of bases not matched to a gene: 4. Germline CDR1 SGHRS, CDR2 YFSETQ. CDR3 loop: CASRLTGANTEAFF. The CDR3 nucleotides read TGCGCCAGCAGACTGACAGGGGCGAACACTGAAGCTTTCTTT. The full variable domain, rest sourced from reference TRBV5-1 and TRBJ1-1, is KAGVTQTPRYLIKTRGQQVTLSCSPISGHRSVSWYQQTPGQGLQFLFEYFSETQRNKGNFPGRFSGRQFSNSRSEMNVSTLELGDSALYLCASRLTGANTEAFFGQGTRLTVV.

V gene TRBV4-1 combines with J gene TRBJ2-7; 7 nucleotides agree with TRBD1. V was clipped by 1 base and J by 4 bases; unmatched bases: 4. CDR1 is MGHRA, CDR2 YSYEKL, per germline. The CDR3 runs to 14 residues. The CDR3 reads CASSQVLQGYEQYF. CDR3 nucleotides: TGCGCCAGCAGCCAAGTTTTACAGGGGTACGAGCAGTACTTC.

The V gene is TRBV5-6, the J gene TRBJ1-3; TRBD1 matches at 7 bases. CDR1 and CDR2 (germline): SGHDT, YYEEEE. This CDR3 region has 14 residues. J lost 1 base, V lost 4 bases, and 2 bases had no gene match. DNA of the CDR3: TGTGCCAGCAGCCCGACAGGGTCTGGAAACACCATATATTTT. Its translation: CASSPTGSGNTIYF. Full variable domain (outside the CDR3, taken from reference TRBV5-6 and TRBJ1-3): DAGVTQSPTHLIKTRGQQVTLRCSPKSGHDTVSWYQQALGQGPQFIFQYYEEEERQRGNFPDRFSGHQFPNYSSELNVNALLLGDSALYLCASSPTGSGNTIYFGEGSWLTVV.

The V and J genes are TRBV5-4 and TRBJ1-2; no firm D call. Trimming removed 3 bases at V and 0 bases at J, with 9 bases between. The CDR3 covers 14 residues. Germline V lookup: CDR1 SGHNT, CDR2 YYREEE (reference sequence). The CDR3 is CASSSDPPNYGYTF. CDR3 nucleotides: TGTGCCAGCAGCTCGGACCCGCCTAACTATGGCTACACCTTC.

J is TRBJ1-1 and V is TRBV7-2, with 8 positions matching TRBD1. The V gene end was trimmed by 1 base and the J gene end by 4 bases; junction bases not matched to a gene: 5. The CDR3 covers 15 residues. Looked up from germline, CDR1 is SGHTA and CDR2 is FQGNSA. The DNA of the CDR3 is TGTGCCAGCAGCTTAGGGACAGGGTTGGGCACTGAAGCTTTCTTT. Its translation is CASSLGTGLGTEAFF.

This clone was counted once. This chain uses TRBV29-1 with TRBJ1-5; TRBD1 matches at 8 bases. The V gene end was trimmed by 0 bases and the J gene end by 11 bases; junction bases not matched to a gene: 9. CDR3 length equals 14 residues. Germline V gene data show CDR1 as SQVTM and CDR2 as ANQGSEA. The CDR3 loop reads CSVEDPAGGMAQHF. DNA for the CDR3: TGCAGCGTTGAAGATCCGGCAGGGGGCATGGCCCAGCATTTT. The whole variable domain, filled in from reference TRBV29-1 and TRBJ1-5, reads SAVISQKPSRDICQRGTSLTIQCQVDSQVTMMFWYRQQPGQSLTLIATANQGSEATYESGFVIDKFPISRPNLTFSTLTVSNMSPEDSSIYLCSVEDPAGGMAQHFGDGTRLSIL.

V gene TRBV27 combines with J gene TRBJ2-7, with D perhaps given as TRBD1 or TRBD2 (5 bases each). Trimming took off 2 bases at V and 2 bases at J, with 7 bases between the two ends. From germline, CDR1 is MNHEY and CDR2 SMNVEV (reference sequence). The CDR3 consists of 13 residues. The CDR3 DNA sequence: TGTGCCAGCAGTTTACAGGGACCCTACGAGCAGTACTTC. Translating it yields CASSLQGPYEQYF.

The J gene is TRBJ2-2, the V gene TRBV19; TRBD1 agrees at 9 bases. Germline CDR1 LNHDA, CDR2 SQIVND (reference sequence). V trimming: 5 bases; J trimming: 7 bases; junction bases outside the gene matches: 8. The CDR3 is 15 residues long. The CDR3 sequence: CASSPYRGQVGELFF. DNA for the CDR3: TGTGCCAGTAGTCCGTACAGGGGGCAGGTCGGGGAGCTGTTTTTT.

This clone was seen a handful of times. The V and J genes are TRBV5-1 and TRBJ2-3, with D perhaps matching TRBD1 (5 bases). V lost 3 bases and J lost 4, with 12 bases in between. The length of the CDR3 is 14 residues. CDR1 is SGHRS, CDR2 YFSETQ, per germline. In nucleotides, the CDR3 is TGCGCCAGCAGCTCAACAATAGGGGCAGATACGCAGTATTTT. Translated, it gives CASSSTIGADTQYF.

CDR3 DNA sequence: TGTGCCAGCAGCTTAGGAGCAGGGGGCCCCGAGACCCAGTACTTC. Translation: CASSLGAGGPETQYF. This chain connects TRBV7-6 to TRBJ2-5; 8 nucleotides line up with TRBD1. Germline V CDR1 and CDR2: SGHVS, FNYEAQ. The CDR3 is 15 residues long. Trimming at V came to 1 base and at J to 5 bases, leaving 6 bases not matched to a gene.

The CDR3 protein is CASGGLAYNEQFF. CDR3 bases: TGTGCCAGCGGGGGACTAGCGTACAATGAGCAGTTCTTC. The V and J genes are TRBV3-1 (or the pseudogene TRBV3-2) and TRBJ2-1; 10 bases fit TRBD2. The CDR3 runs 13 residues. Germline CDR1 reads LGHDT; CDR2 reads YNNKEL (reference sequence). J gave up 4 bases and V 8 bases, and 2 bases lay outside the gene matches.

The rearrangement links TRBV4-1 to TRBJ1-6; D gene unclear. The CDR3 extends over 19 amino acids. The germline V gene has CDR1 MGHRA and CDR2 YSYEKL. Trimming stripped 0 bases from V and 2 bases from J, with 17 bases between. The CDR3 DNA is TGCGCCAGCAGCCAAGAATCGGTTGGTCAGGTGGCCTATAATTCACCCCTCCACTTT. Its translation: CASSQESVGQVAYNSPLHF.

This clone was recorded only once. In DNA, the CDR3 is TGTGCCAGTAGTATCCTCGCTAGCGGGGGCTACAATGAGCAGTTCTTC. As protein: CASSILASGGYNEQFF. The V gene is TRBV19, the J gene TRBJ2-1; 10 bases match TRBD2. Trimming took 3 bases from V and 3 from J; bases not matched to a gene: 5. The CDR3 extends over 16 amino acids. The germline CDR1 and CDR2 sequences are LNHDA and SQIVND (reference sequence).

The V and J genes are TRBV12-1 and TRBJ2-7; whether TRBD1, the table's D call, matches the DNA was not checked. TRBV12-1 is labeled a pseudogene. This CDR3 has 18 residues. CDR3 in DNA: TGTGCCAGCAGCACCCCCTCGAGGATGACAGGACGTAGGTACGAGCAGTACTTC. Protein: CASSTPSRMTGRRYEQYF.